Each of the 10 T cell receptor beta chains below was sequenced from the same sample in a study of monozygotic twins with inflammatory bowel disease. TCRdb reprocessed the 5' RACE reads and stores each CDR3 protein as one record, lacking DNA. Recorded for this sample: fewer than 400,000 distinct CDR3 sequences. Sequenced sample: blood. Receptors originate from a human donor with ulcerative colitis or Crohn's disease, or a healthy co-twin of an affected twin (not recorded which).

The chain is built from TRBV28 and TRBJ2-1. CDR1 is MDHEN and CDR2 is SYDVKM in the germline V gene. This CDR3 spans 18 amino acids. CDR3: CASSFLTWSRTNRNEQFF.

CDR3 sequence: CASSLVADRNNSPLHF. The chain employs TRBV7-8 and TRBJ1-6; as DNA is missing, the TRBD1 call by TCRdb cannot be tested. The CDR3 runs 16 residues. Germline V lookup: CDR1 SGHVS, CDR2 FQNEAQ.

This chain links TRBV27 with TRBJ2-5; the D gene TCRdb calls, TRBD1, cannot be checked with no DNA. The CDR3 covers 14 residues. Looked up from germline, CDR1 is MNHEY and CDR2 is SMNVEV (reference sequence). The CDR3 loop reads CASRPLSGYETQYF.

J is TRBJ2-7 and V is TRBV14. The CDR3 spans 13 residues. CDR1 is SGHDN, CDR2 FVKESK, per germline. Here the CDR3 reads CASSRRGSYEQYF.

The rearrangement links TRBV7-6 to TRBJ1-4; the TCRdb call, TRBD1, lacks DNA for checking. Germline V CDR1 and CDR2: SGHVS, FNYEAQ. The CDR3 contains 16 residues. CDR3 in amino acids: CASSLAARGVNEKLFF.

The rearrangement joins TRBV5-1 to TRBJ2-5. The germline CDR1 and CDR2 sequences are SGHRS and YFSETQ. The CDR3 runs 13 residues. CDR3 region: CASAYVGQETQYF.

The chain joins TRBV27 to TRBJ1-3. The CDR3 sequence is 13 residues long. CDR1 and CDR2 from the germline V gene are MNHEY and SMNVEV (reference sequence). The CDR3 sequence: CASVDFSGNTIYF.

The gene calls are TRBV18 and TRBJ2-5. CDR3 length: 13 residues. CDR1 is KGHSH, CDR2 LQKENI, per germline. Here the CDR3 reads CASSRLLRETQYF.

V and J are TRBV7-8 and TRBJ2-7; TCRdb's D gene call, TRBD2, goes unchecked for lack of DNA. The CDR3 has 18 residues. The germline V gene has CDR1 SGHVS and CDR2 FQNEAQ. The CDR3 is CASSSGTALAGRYYEQYF.

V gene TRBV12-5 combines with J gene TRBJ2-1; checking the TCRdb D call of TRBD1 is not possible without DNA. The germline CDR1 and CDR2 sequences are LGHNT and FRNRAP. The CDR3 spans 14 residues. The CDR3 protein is CASGPGQGANEQFF.